Shown below are 26 T cell receptor beta chains from a single sample sequenced in a study of beta chain features in type 1 diabetes. Expressed TCRB transcripts were sequenced because the entire RNA isolate underwent reverse transcription. The method was immunoSEQ multiplex PCR; TCRdb's version includes in-frame clones alone and lacks a portion of them. The table lists some 410,000 clones, around 14% of them singletons, with around 0.035% in the top ten. Input material: naive CD4+ T cells from blood. The source of these receptors is a young man in good health.

In its sample, this clone was seen a few times. The chain has TRBV5-4 and TRBJ2-6; D perhaps matches TRBD1 (5 bases). This CDR3 region has 14 residues. Deletions cut 7 bases from V and 0 bases from J, with 8 bases between. Germline values: CDR1 SGHNT, CDR2 YYREEE (reference sequence). Here the CDR3 DNA reads TGTGCCAGCCATAGGGGCTCTGGGGCCAACGTCCTGACTTTC. This translates into CASHRGSGANVLTF.

This clone was found a few times. This sequence joins TRBV6-6 and TRBJ2-7; 9 bases agree with TRBD1. Germline CDR1 MNHNY, CDR2 SVGAGI (reference sequence). Trimming cost V 4 bases and J 3 bases; bases outside gene matches: 1. CDR3 length: 13 amino acids. The CDR3, as DNA: TGTGCCAGCAGTTCGACAGGGGGCTACGAGCAGTACTTC. It codes for CASSSTGGYEQYF.

V usage is TRBV19 and J usage is TRBJ2-4; D tentatively fits TRBD1 or TRBD2 (6 bases each). The germline gives CDR1 LNHDA, CDR2 SQIVND (reference sequence). V lost 10 bases and J lost 8, with 18 bases in between. This CDR3 region has 13 residues. The CDR3 region is CATLEGGKDIQYF. CDR3 DNA: TGTGCCACCCTAGAGGGGGGAAAGGACATTCAGTACTTC.

The rearrangement joins TRBV30 to TRBJ1-1; the D is unclear. CDR3 length: 12 amino acids. V lost 1 base to trimming and J lost 2 bases, with 5 bases between them. Germline-derived CDR1 and CDR2 are GTSNPN and SVGIG (reference sequence). CDR3 in DNA: TGTGCCTGGAGTGAGGGTAACACTGAAGCTTTCTTT. Translated: CAWSEGNTEAFF.

The gene calls are TRBV5-1 and TRBJ1-1, with 9 bases lining up with TRBD1. The CDR3 consists of 14 residues. Losses at the gene ends were 2 bases for V and 7 bases for J; bases not matched to a gene: 6. Germline values: CDR1 SGHRS, CDR2 YFSETQ. CDR3 coding DNA: TGCGCCAGCAGCTTCCGACAGGGGGAGATTGAAGCTTTCTTT. Translating it yields CASSFRQGEIEAFF.

The sample holds a few counts of this clone. The CDR3 region is CASSLQSRNYGYTF. CDR3 nucleotides: TGTGCCAGCAGTTTACAAAGCAGGAACTATGGCTACACCTTC. The chain couples TRBV27 to TRBJ1-2; no clear D gene. V was pared by 2 bases and J by 2 bases, with 9 bases between. The CDR3 covers 14 residues. CDR1 and CDR2 from the germline V gene are MNHEY and SMNVEV (reference sequence).

This clone was counted a few times. The rearrangement uses TRBV4-3 and TRBJ2-1, with 7 bases fitting TRBD2. The V segment lost 0 bases and the J segment 4 bases; nucleotides outside the gene matches: 6. The CDR3 spans 16 residues. Germline V gene sequence: CDR1 LGHNA, CDR2 YSLEER. In nucleotides, the CDR3 is TGCGCCAGCAGCCAAGAAGGGACTACCGGATACAATGAGCAGTTCTTC. The encoded protein is CASSQEGTTGYNEQFF.

The chain links TRBV7-2 to TRBJ2-5, with 15 bases that match TRBD2. The CDR3 length is 15 residues. Germline lookup yields CDR1 SGHTA and CDR2 FQGNSA. The ends lost 5 bases at V and 4 bases at J; junction bases unmatched: 2. The CDR3 region is CASSPGLAGGETQYF. CDR3 sequence (DNA): TGTGCCAGCAGCCCGGGACTAGCGGGGGGAGAGACCCAGTACTTC.

The V call is TRBV9, the J call TRBJ1-2; D is uncertain. The CDR3 consists of 8 residues. CDR1 and CDR2 (germline): SGDLS, YYNGEE. The CDR3 spells CKDYGYTF. The CDR3 coding sequence is TGTAAGGACTATGGCTACACCTTC.

The chain uses TRBV7-2 and TRBJ2-5; 9 nucleotides line up with TRBD2. V dropped 1 base and J dropped 4; count of bases not matched to a gene: 4. CDR1 is SGHTA and CDR2 is FQGNSA in the germline V gene. This CDR3 region has 15 residues. The CDR3 coding sequence is TGTGCCAGCAGCTTAGAGCGGGGGGCCCTAGAGACCCAGTACTTC. Amino acid sequence: CASSLERGALETQYF. Filled out from reference TRBV7-2 and TRBJ2-5, the complete variable domain reads GAGVSQSPSNKVTEKGKDVELRCDPISGHTALYWYRQSLGQGLEFLIYFQGNSAPDKSGLPSDRFSAERTGGSVSTLTIQRTQQEDSAVYLCASSLERGALETQYFGPGTRLLVL.

The CDR3 is CASSALLGIANEQFF. The CDR3 nucleotides read TGTGCCAGCAGCGCCCTACTAGGGATAGCCAATGAGCAGTTCTTC. The chain joins TRBV9 to TRBJ2-1, with D tentatively TRBD2 (5 bases). V lost 3 bases to trimming and J lost 6 bases, with 16 bases between them. CDR1 SGDLS and CDR2 YYNGEE come from the germline V gene. The CDR3 runs 15 residues.

The J gene is TRBJ2-1, the V gene TRBV7-8, with TRBD2 matching 12 bases. Trimming cost V 5 bases and J 6 bases; bases outside gene matches: 5. Germline V lookup: CDR1 SGHVS, CDR2 FQNEAQ. The CDR3 totals 15 residues. The CDR3 loop reads CASSPTSGRSNEQFF. In DNA form, the CDR3 reads TGTGCCAGCAGCCCGACTAGCGGGAGAAGCAATGAGCAGTTCTTC.

The chain carries TRBV7-9 and TRBJ2-2; no firm D call. V was cut by 3 bases and J by 6 bases, with 5 bases left in between. Per germline, CDR1 SEHNR and CDR2 FQNEAQ (reference sequence). This CDR3 has 12 amino acids. The CDR3 reads CASSFLSGELFF. The CDR3 DNA follows: TGTGCCAGCAGCTTTCTGTCCGGGGAGCTGTTTTTT.

This clone was recorded a few times. For the CDR3, the DNA is TGTGCCAGCAGCTTAGGGGAGGGCCCAACCTACGAGCAGTACGTC. It is translated as CASSLGEGPTYEQYV. The chain carries TRBV7-9 and TRBJ2-7, with TRBD2 matching over 7 bases. The CDR3 totals 15 residues. CDR1 is SEHNR, CDR2 FQNEAQ, per germline (reference sequence). Trimming took 1 base from V and 2 from J; bases not matched to a gene: 5.

This chain links TRBV18 with TRBJ1-1; D is unclear. CDR3 size: 14 residues. Trimming shortened V by 2 bases and J by 1 base, and 8 bases separated the two germline ends. The germline CDR1 and CDR2 sequences are KGHSH and LQKENI. The CDR3 DNA is TGTGCCAGCTCACCAATACCTCCGAACACTGAAGCTTTCTTT. Its translation: CASSPIPPNTEAFF.

The V and J genes are TRBV6-5 and TRBJ2-7, with a possible D match to TRBD1 (6 bases). Between the trimmed V and J ends, which lost 6 bases and 6 bases, there was a span of 18 bases. This CDR3 is 14 amino acids long. CDR1 and CDR2 (germline): MNHEY, SVGAGI. DNA of the CDR3: TGTGCCAGCAGCCGTGGACAGTTATTCCTCGAGCAGTACTTC. It encodes CASSRGQLFLEQYF.

The gene calls are TRBV15 and TRBJ2-7; maybe TRBD2 (6 bases). The germline CDR1 and CDR2 sequences are LNHNV and YYDKDF (reference sequence). This CDR3 has 14 residues. With 5 bases removed from V and 2 bases from J, the gap between germline ends came to 13 bases. The CDR3: CATSQGGFTYEQYF. For the CDR3, the DNA is TGTGCCACCAGCCAGGGAGGTTTCACCTACGAGCAGTACTTC.

This clone was seen a few times. V is TRBV9 and J is TRBJ2-7; 9 nucleotides match TRBD1. Germline trimming cut 0 bases from V and 5 bases from J; bases unmatched to any gene: 15. CDR1 and CDR2 from the germline V gene are SGDLS and YYNGEE. The CDR3 contains 18 residues. CDR3: CASSVAMGPDRGNHEQYF. CDR3 in DNA: TGTGCCAGCAGCGTAGCTATGGGGCCGGACAGGGGCAATCACGAGCAGTACTTC.

The V and J genes are TRBV7-9 and TRBJ2-1; D uncertain. This CDR3 has 14 residues. The germline V gene has CDR1 SEHNR and CDR2 FQNEAQ (reference sequence). Trimming pared 6 bases from V and 6 bases from J, leaving 15 bases between. CDR3 coding DNA: TGTGCCAGCAGTTCTCGCGAACGATTCAATGAGCAGTTCTTC. Amino acid sequence: CASSSRERFNEQFF.

This clone showed up just a few times. The CDR3 protein is CAISESGIVATDTQYF. DNA for the CDR3: TGTGCCATCAGTGAGTCAGGAATAGTTGCAACAGATACGCAGTATTTT. This chain connects TRBV10-3 to TRBJ2-3; D gene uncertain. Germline values: CDR1 ENHRY, CDR2 SYGVKD. Trimming removed 0 bases from V and 3 bases from J, with 13 bases in between. The CDR3 is made up of 16 amino acids.

V is TRBV4-1 and J is TRBJ2-5; D gene uncertain. The CDR3 loop spans 14 amino acids. Germline CDR1 is MGHRA and CDR2 is YSYEKL. Between the trimmed V and J ends, which lost 1 base and 4 bases, there was a span of 10 bases. The CDR3 reads CASSQVTQSETQYF. CDR3 DNA sequence: TGCGCCAGCAGCCAAGTCACGCAGTCAGAGACCCAGTACTTC.

This clone was observed a few times. The chain combines TRBV5-1 with TRBJ1-2, with a possible D match to TRBD1 (5 bases). The V end lost 7 bases, the J end lost 6 bases, and 22 bases lay between the germline ends. Germline V gene data show CDR1 as SGHRS and CDR2 as YFSETQ. CDR3 length: 15 amino acids. The CDR3 reads CASLPSSGRSNGYTF. The CDR3 bases are TGCGCCAGCCTTCCGTCGTCGGGGCGCAGTAATGGCTACACCTTC.

J is TRBJ1-2 and V is TRBV11-2, with 9 nucleotides matching TRBD1. The CDR3 runs 13 residues. V trimming: 5 bases; J trimming: 7 bases; junction bases outside the gene matches: 5. Germline CDR1 SGHAT, CDR2 FQNNGV. Here the CDR3 DNA reads TGTGCCAGCAGCACAGGGACAGGGTTTGGCTACACCTTC. Encoded protein: CASSTGTGFGYTF.

This clone was detected only a few times. V is TRBV5-6 and J is TRBJ2-4, with D unresolved. Trimming stripped 0 bases from V and 0 bases from J, with 4 bases between. Germline V lookup: CDR1 SGHDT, CDR2 YYEEEE. The CDR3 has 14 amino acids. The CDR3 region is CASSLVSAKNIQYF. The CDR3 DNA reads TGTGCCAGCAGCTTGGTCTCAGCCAAAAACATTCAGTACTTC.

This clone has a handful of counts. The chain carries TRBV29-1 and TRBJ1-1; D gene unclear. This CDR3 contains 12 residues. Germline V gives CDR1 SQVTM, CDR2 ANQGSEA. Trimming cost V 5 bases and J 1 base, with 8 bases left between them. CDR3 sequence reads: CSVSSRNTEAFF. DNA of the CDR3: TGCAGCGTTTCTTCAAGGAACACTGAAGCTTTCTTT.

The rearrangement links TRBV19 to TRBJ2-2, with D unresolved. The V gene lost 7 bases and the J gene lost 4 bases, with 4 bases spanning the gap. This CDR3 is 11 amino acids long. Germline V lookup: CDR1 LNHDA, CDR2 SQIVND (reference sequence). CDR3 sequence reads: CASTFTGELFF. The CDR3 DNA sequence: TGTGCCAGTACGTTCACCGGGGAGCTGTTTTTT.